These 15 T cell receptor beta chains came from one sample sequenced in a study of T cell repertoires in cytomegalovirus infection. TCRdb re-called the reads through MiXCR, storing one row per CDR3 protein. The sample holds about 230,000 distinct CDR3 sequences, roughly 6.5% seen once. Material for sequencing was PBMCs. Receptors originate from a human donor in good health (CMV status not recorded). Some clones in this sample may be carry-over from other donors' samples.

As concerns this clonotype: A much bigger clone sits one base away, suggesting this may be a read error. The chain's CDR3 is CASSSPPGGGSLYELYF. CDR3 sequence (DNA): TGTGCCAGCAGCTCGCCGCCGGGCGGGGGGAGTCTCTACGAGCTGTACTTC. V gene TRBV7-3 combines with J gene TRBJ2-7; 8 nucleotides match TRBD2. CDR3 size: 17 residues. Germline CDR1 SGHTA, CDR2 FQGTGA.

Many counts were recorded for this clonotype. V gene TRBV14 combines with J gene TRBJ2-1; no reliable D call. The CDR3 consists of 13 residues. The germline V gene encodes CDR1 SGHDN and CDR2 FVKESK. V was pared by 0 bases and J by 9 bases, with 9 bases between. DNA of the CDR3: TGTGCCAGCAGCCAAGATATGTATAGTGAGCAGTTCTTC. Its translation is CASSQDMYSEQFF.

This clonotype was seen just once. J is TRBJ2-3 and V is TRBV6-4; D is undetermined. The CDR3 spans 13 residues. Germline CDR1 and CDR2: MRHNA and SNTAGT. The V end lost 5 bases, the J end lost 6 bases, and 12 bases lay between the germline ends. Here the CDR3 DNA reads TGTGCCAGCAGTAAGGTTTTTGGGGATACGCAGTATTTT. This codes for CASSKVFGDTQYF.

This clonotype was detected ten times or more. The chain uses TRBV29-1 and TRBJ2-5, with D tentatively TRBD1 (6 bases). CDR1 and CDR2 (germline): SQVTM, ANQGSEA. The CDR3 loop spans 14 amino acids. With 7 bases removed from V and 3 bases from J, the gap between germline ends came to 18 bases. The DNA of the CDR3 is TGCAGCGGTATACCGGGACACGTAAAAGAGACCCAGTACTTC. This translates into CSGIPGHVKETQYF. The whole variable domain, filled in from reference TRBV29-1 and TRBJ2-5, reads SAVISQKPSRDICQRGTSLTIQCQVDSQVTMMFWYRQQPGQSLTLIATANQGSEATYESGFVIDKFPISRPNLTFSTLTVSNMSPEDSSIYLCSGIPGHVKETQYFGPGTRLLVL.

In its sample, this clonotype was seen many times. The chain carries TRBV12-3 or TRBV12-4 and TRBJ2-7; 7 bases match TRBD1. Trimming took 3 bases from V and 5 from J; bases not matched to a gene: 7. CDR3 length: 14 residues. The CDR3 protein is CASSFGAGGHEQYF. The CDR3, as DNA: TGTGCCAGCAGTTTCGGGGCAGGGGGACACGAGCAGTACTTC.

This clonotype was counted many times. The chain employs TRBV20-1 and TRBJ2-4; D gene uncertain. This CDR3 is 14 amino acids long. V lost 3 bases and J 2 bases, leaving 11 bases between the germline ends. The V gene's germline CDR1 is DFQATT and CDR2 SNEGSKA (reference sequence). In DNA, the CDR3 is TGCAGTGCTAGTGTGAAGGGATCCAAAAACATTCAGTACTTC. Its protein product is CSASVKGSKNIQYF.

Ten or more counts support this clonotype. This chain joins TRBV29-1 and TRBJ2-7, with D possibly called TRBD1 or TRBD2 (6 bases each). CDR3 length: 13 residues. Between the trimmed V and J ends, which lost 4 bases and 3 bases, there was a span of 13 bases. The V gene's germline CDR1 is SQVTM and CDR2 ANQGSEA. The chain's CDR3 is CSVVGGGLYEQYF. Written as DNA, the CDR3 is TGCAGCGTTGTGGGTGGGGGGCTCTACGAGCAGTACTTC.

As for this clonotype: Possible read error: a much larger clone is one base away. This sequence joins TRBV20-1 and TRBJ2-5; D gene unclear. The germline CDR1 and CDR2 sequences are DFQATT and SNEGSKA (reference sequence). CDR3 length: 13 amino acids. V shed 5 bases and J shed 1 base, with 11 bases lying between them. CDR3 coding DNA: TGCAGTGCTCACGAGAGAGGCCAAGAGACCCAGTACTTC. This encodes CSAHERGQETQYF.

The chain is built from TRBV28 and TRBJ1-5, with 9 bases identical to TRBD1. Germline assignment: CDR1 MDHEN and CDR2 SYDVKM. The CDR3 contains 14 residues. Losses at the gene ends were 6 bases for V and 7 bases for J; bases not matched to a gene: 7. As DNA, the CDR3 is TGTGCCAGCAGGGACAGGGGTGGCTTGCAGCCCCAGCATTTT. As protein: CASRDRGGLQPQHF.

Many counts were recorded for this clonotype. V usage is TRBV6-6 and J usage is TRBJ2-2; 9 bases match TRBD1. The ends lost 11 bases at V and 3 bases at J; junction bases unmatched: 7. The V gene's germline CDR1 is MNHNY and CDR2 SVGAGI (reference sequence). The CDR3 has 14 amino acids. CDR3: CAAGQGLDTGELFF. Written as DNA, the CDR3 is TGTGCCGCCGGACAGGGGTTGGACACCGGGGAGCTGTTTTTT.

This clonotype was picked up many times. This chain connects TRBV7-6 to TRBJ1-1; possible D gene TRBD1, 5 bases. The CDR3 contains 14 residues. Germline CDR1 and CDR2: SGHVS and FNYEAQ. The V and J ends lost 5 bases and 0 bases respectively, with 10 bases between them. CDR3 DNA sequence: TGTGCCAGCAGCAAAAAGACAGTGAACACTGAAGCTTTCTTT. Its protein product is CASSKKTVNTEAFF.

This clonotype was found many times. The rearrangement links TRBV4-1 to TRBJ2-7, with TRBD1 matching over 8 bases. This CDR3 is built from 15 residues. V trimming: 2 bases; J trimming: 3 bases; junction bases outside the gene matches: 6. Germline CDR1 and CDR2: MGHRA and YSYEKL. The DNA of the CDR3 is TGCGCCAGCAGCCAATCGGACAGGGCCCGCTACGAGCAGTACTTC. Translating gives CASSQSDRARYEQYF.

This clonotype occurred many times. The CDR3 nucleotides read TGTGCCAGCAGCTTGTCAGGGTCCTACGAGCAGTACTTC. The encoded protein is CASSLSGSYEQYF. The rearrangement uses TRBV7-2 and TRBJ2-7, with a tentative D call TRBD1 (5 bases). The V end lost 3 bases, the J end lost 1 base, and 7 bases lay between the germline ends. The CDR3 has 13 amino acids. Germline V gives CDR1 SGHTA, CDR2 FQGNSA.

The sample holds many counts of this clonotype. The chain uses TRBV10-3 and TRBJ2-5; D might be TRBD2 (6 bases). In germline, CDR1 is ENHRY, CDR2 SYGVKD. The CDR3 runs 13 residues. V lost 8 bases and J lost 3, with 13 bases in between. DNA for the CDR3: TGTGCCATCGGCCGACTAGGAGAAGAGACCCAGTACTTC. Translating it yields CAIGRLGEETQYF.

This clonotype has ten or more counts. The CDR3 nucleotides are TGTGCCTGCGGGGGGCAGATCAATCAGCCCCAGCATTTT. This sequence encodes CACGGQINQPQHF. This rearrangement joins TRBV6-2 or TRBV6-3 to TRBJ1-5, with D perhaps TRBD1 (6 bases). Germline CDR1 and CDR2: MNHEY and SVGEGT. V dropped 11 bases and J dropped 3 bases, with 14 bases sitting between them. The CDR3 contains 13 residues.